This record looks at one TCR beta chain sequence and its context. What it binds is not known. The data stem from a study of CXCR3-negative and CXCR3-positive naive CD8 T cells. The study, taken as a whole, reports: In both naive subsets diversity was comparably high, whereas memory CD8+ cells showed much lower diversity. Naive CXCR3-positive cells had TRB CDR3s more hydrophobic than those of CXCR3-negative naive cells. The TRBV-TRBJ usage of naive CXCR3-negative and CXCR3-positive cells was similar, but that of memory cells differed.

The CDR3 totals 17 residues. CDR1 is SQVTM, CDR2 ANQGSEA, per germline. UMI-labeled 5' RACE yielded the TRB cDNA libraries. TCRdb re-called the 5' RACE reads; every CDR3 protein appears as one record, without DNA. The ten top clones account for approximately 0.36%, within a sample of some 120,000 distinct CDR3 sequences. CD8+ T cell subsets were each sorted in triplicate, about 290,000 cells apiece. The sequenced sample was naive CXCR3+ CD8+ T cells from blood. Specified subset: CD45RO-CCR7+CD27+CD95- naive CD8+ T cells expressing CXCR3 (TNR3+). V is TRBV29-1 and J is TRBJ2-5; TCRdb calls TRBD1, which cannot be checked without DNA. The clonotype originates from a human donor in good health. Some clones in this sample may be carry-over from other donors' samples. The CDR3 is CSVEPSEPSQGFETQYF.